Reported below is one TCR beta chain. The antigen remains unidentified. V lost 0 bases, J lost 3 bases, and 14 bases lay in between. The CDR3 covers 16 residues. Germline assignment: CDR1 LGHNA and CDR2 YSLEER. These data belong to a study of T cells after yellow fever vaccination. The authors made TCR cDNA by 5'RACE template switching, adding a universal primer site and UMIs. TCRdb fed the 5' RACE reads into MiXCR, producing one record per CDR3 protein. The sample has about 580,000 distinct CDR3 sequences; 17% are singletons. General study findings and limits: Some clonotypes, a small share, were shared between CD4 and CD8 compartments.

This rearrangement joins TRBV4-3 to TRBJ1-2, with D possibly TRBD1 on 5 matching bases. This clonotype originated in a man younger than 35 who received the YFV17D yellow fever vaccine. This specimen consisted of PBMCs, obtained 4 to 5 days after the first yellow fever vaccination. CDR3 nucleotides: TGCGCCAGCAGCCAAGATTGGGCAGGGCCCCACTATGGCTACACCTTC. Translation gives CASSQDWAGPHYGYTF.